Below, 25 T cell receptor beta chains from the same sample are listed, as sequenced in a study of beta chain features in type 1 diabetes. The sequenced template was cDNA made from the entire isolated RNA. Generated by immunoSEQ multiplex PCR, the TCRdb table keeps only in-frame clones and is missing some. The sample comprises 600,000 to 700,000 clones, roughly an eighth of which are singletons, and more than 0.095% rests with the top ten. No cognate antigen is known for these TCRs. Study outcomes and limitations: Type 1 diabetes patients had TCRB CDR3s that were shorter (moderately but significantly so) in all four CD4+ subsets.

The sample consisted of naive CD4+ T cells from blood. All receptors come from a man aged 25 to 45 with type 1 diabetes.

This chain uses TRBV5-4 with TRBJ1-3; D not resolved. The CDR3 covers 15 residues. Germline assignment: CDR1 SGHNT and CDR2 YYREEE (reference sequence). Deletions cut 0 bases from V and 4 bases from J, with 11 bases between. The CDR3 DNA follows: TGTGCCAGCAGCTTGGATACTGGGTGGGGAAACACCATATATTTT. It specifies CASSLDTGWGNTIYF. Full variable domain (outside the CDR3, taken from reference TRBV5-4 and TRBJ1-3): ETGVTQSPTHLIKTRGQQVTLRCSSQSGHNTVSWYQQALGQGPQFIFQYYREEENGRGNFPPRFSGLQFPNYSSELNVNALELDDSALYLCASSLDTGWGNTIYFGEGSWLTVV.

As concerns this clone: Other DNA sequences in this specimen translate into the identical CDR3. This chain links TRBV7-2 with TRBJ2-2; no firm D call. The CDR3 contains 13 residues. V was clipped by 0 bases and J by 6 bases, with 5 bases between them. Germline V CDR1 and CDR2: SGHTA, FQGNSA. CDR3 in amino acids: CASSLAGSGELFF. For the CDR3, the DNA is TGTGCCAGCAGCTTAGCTGGGTCCGGGGAGCTGTTTTTT.

The chain uses TRBV4-3 and TRBJ1-2; D is undetermined. Germline loops: CDR1 LGHNA, CDR2 YSLEER. V was clipped by 0 bases and J by 1 base, with 6 bases between them. The CDR3 extends over 14 amino acids. The CDR3 protein is CASSQDRLNYGYTF. In DNA, the CDR3 is TGCGCCAGCAGCCAAGACCGCCTTAACTATGGCTACACCTTC.

V is TRBV7-2 and J is TRBJ2-5, with no clear D. This CDR3 comprises 14 residues. Germline CDR1 reads SGHTA; CDR2 reads FQGNSA. Trimming took off 5 bases at V and 1 base at J, with 11 bases between the two ends. CDR3 protein: CASSPSGVQETQYF. The CDR3 DNA is TGTGCCAGCAGCCCGAGTGGGGTCCAAGAGACCCAGTACTTC.

The chain uses TRBV7-2 and TRBJ2-1; perhaps TRBD2 as D (5 bases). CDR1 and CDR2 from the germline V gene are SGHTA and FQGNSA. Deletions cut 3 bases from V and 10 bases from J, with 13 bases between. The CDR3 contains 13 residues. The CDR3 spells CASSFGLPREQFF. The CDR3 DNA sequence: TGTGCCAGCAGCTTCGGACTCCCTCGGGAGCAGTTCTTC.

The CDR3 DNA is TGTGCCTGGAGTGTAGCCAAAAACATTCAGTACTTC. Translated: CAWSVAKNIQYF. The V call is TRBV30, the J call TRBJ2-4; D gene ambiguous. This CDR3 region has 12 residues. Trimming pared 0 bases from V and 0 bases from J, leaving 0 bases between. Germline lookup yields CDR1 GTSNPN and CDR2 SVGIG (reference sequence).

This clone was seen a few times. The J gene is TRBJ2-1, the V gene TRBV4-1; TRBD2 aligns across 7 bases. The V gene's germline CDR1 is MGHRA and CDR2 YSYEKL. The CDR3 covers 15 residues. V dropped 2 bases and J dropped 3; count of bases not matched to a gene: 4. The CDR3 here is CASSQTPGGYNEQFF. The DNA of the CDR3 is TGCGCCAGCAGCCAAACTCCGGGGGGCTACAATGAGCAGTTCTTC.

In its sample, this clone was seen a few times. V and J are TRBV7-2 and TRBJ2-4; 8 bases align to TRBD1. CDR3 length: 15 amino acids. Germline V gene data show CDR1 as SGHTA and CDR2 as FQGNSA. V dropped 6 bases and J dropped 6; count of bases not matched to a gene: 10. The CDR3 coding sequence is TGTGCCAGCAGTCGCCAGGGGACAGGCCCAAACATTCAGTACTTC. Protein product: CASSRQGTGPNIQYF. The entire variable domain, with the rest obtained from reference TRBV7-2 and TRBJ2-4, is as follows: GAGVSQSPSNKVTEKGKDVELRCDPISGHTALYWYRQSLGQGLEFLIYFQGNSAPDKSGLPSDRFSAERTGGSVSTLTIQRTQQEDSAVYLCASSRQGTGPNIQYFGAGTRLSVL.

The chain employs TRBV4-1 and TRBJ2-7, with a tentative D call TRBD2 (5 bases). Germline CDR1 and CDR2: MGHRA and YSYEKL. Trimming took 1 base from V and 3 from J, leaving 13 bases between them. The CDR3 is 15 residues long. The CDR3 coding sequence is TGCGCCAGCAGCCAAGTGGAGGCAACCATCTACGAGCAGTACTTC. Its translation: CASSQVEATIYEQYF.

The table lists this clone with a few counts. V gene TRBV5-1 combines with J gene TRBJ1-2; possibly TRBD1 for D (5 bases). The CDR3 runs 15 residues. Germline V gene data show CDR1 as SGHRS and CDR2 as YFSETQ. With 4 bases removed from V and 2 bases from J, the gap between germline ends came to 15 bases. This CDR3 reads CASSPPSGTNYGYTF. The CDR3 DNA follows: TGCGCCAGCAGCCCACCTTCCGGGACGAACTATGGCTACACCTTC.

The table lists this clone with a few counts. Other DNA sequences in this sample translate to the same CDR3. The rearrangement links TRBV4-3 to TRBJ2-1, with D maybe TRBD2 (6 bases). Germline V lookup: CDR1 LGHNA, CDR2 YSLEER. The CDR3 length is 16 residues. V gave up 4 bases and J gave up 0 bases, with 13 bases separating them. Here the CDR3 reads CASSPYSGSSYNEQFF. The DNA for the CDR3 is TGCGCCAGCAGCCCTTATAGCGGAAGCTCCTACAATGAGCAGTTCTTC.

The rearrangement uses TRBV5-6 and TRBJ1-4; possible D gene TRBD1, 5 bases. The germline CDR1 and CDR2 sequences are SGHDT and YYEEEE. This CDR3 contains 15 residues. V gave up 4 bases and J gave up 2 bases, with 12 bases separating them. DNA of the CDR3: TGTGCCAGCAGCCCGGTCCCAGGGACTAATGAAAAACTGTTTTTT. Protein: CASSPVPGTNEKLFF. Full variable domain (outside the CDR3, taken from reference TRBV5-6 and TRBJ1-4): DAGVTQSPTHLIKTRGQQVTLRCSPKSGHDTVSWYQQALGQGPQFIFQYYEEEERQRGNFPDRFSGHQFPNYSSELNVNALLLGDSALYLCASSPVPGTNEKLFFGSGTQLSVL.

The chain has TRBV6-6 and TRBJ2-5, with 7 bases that match TRBD2. The J segment lost 4 bases and the V segment lost 8 bases, leaving 16 bases of the junction unmatched. The CDR3 has 16 amino acids. In germline, CDR1 is MNHNY, CDR2 SVGAGI (reference sequence). The CDR3 nucleotides are TGTGCCAGCCGTTCGTTGGGGGAGGGCGGGCGAGAGACCCAGTACTTC. The encoded protein is CASRSLGEGGRETQYF.

This clone was recorded a few times. The V call is TRBV28, the J call TRBJ2-7, with TRBD1 matching 12 bases. CDR3 size: 16 residues. Germline values: CDR1 MDHEN, CDR2 SYDVKM. Trimming removed 8 bases from V and 7 bases from J; junction bases left unmatched: 15. The chain's CDR3 is CASFSPPGQGANEQYF. The DNA of the CDR3 is TGTGCCAGCTTTAGCCCTCCGGGACAGGGGGCGAATGAGCAGTACTTC.

This clone turned up a few times. This chain connects TRBV30 to TRBJ2-4; D not certain. CDR1 and CDR2 from the germline V gene are GTSNPN and SVGIG (reference sequence). This CDR3 has 15 residues. V was clipped by 2 bases and J by 6 bases, with 17 bases between them. CDR3 nucleotides: TGTGCCTGGAGTAATGGGCAGGCCGCGCTAAACATTCAGTACTTC. It specifies CAWSNGQAALNIQYF.

This rearrangement joins TRBV4-3 to TRBJ2-2, with D tentatively TRBD1 (6 bases). From germline, CDR1 is LGHNA and CDR2 YSLEER. The CDR3 sequence is 15 residues long. Trimming shortened V by 4 bases and J by 3 bases, and 12 bases separated the two germline ends. CDR3 protein: CASSPTGLDTGELFF. The CDR3, as DNA: TGCGCCAGCAGCCCCACAGGGCTCGACACCGGGGAGCTGTTTTTT.

V is TRBV4-3 and J is TRBJ1-2; D perhaps matches TRBD1 (5 bases). CDR1 and CDR2 from the germline V gene are LGHNA and YSLEER. The ends were cut back, 0 bases at V and 4 bases at J, with 15 bases in the middle. This CDR3 is built from 16 residues. The DNA for the CDR3 is TGCGCCAGCAGCCAAGATTTAGGGGAAGAGTTCTATGGCTACACCTTC. This translates into CASSQDLGEEFYGYTF.

This clone has a handful of counts. This sequence joins TRBV9 and TRBJ2-7, with TRBD1 matching 10 bases. The CDR3 spans 15 residues. Losses at the gene ends were 2 bases for V and 4 bases for J; bases not matched to a gene: 6. Germline V gene data show CDR1 as SGDLS and CDR2 as YYNGEE. The CDR3 loop is CASSVSGQGIYEQYF. The CDR3 nucleotides read TGTGCCAGCAGCGTCTCGGGACAGGGGATATACGAGCAGTACTTC.

The chain links TRBV10-3 to TRBJ2-3; D is ambiguous. The CDR3 totals 14 residues. Germline CDR1 and CDR2: ENHRY and SYGVKD. V was shortened by 6 bases and J by 2 bases, with 12 bases between the two germline ends. The CDR3 DNA reads as TGTGCCATCAGGCGCGTTAGCCACACAGATACGCAGTATTTT. It is translated as CAIRRVSHTDTQYF.

The chain joins TRBV25-1 to TRBJ2-7; D is tentatively TRBD1 or TRBD2 (5 bases each). Germline V gene sequence: CDR1 MGHDK, CDR2 SYGVNS. The CDR3 extends over 14 amino acids. V was shortened by 5 bases and J by 5 bases, with 16 bases between the two germline ends. CDR3 coding DNA: TGTGCCAGCAGTTGGGGTAGGGACGCGAACGAGCAGTACTTC. Translated: CASSWGRDANEQYF.

The chain links TRBV28 to TRBJ1-2; possibly TRBD1 for D (6 bases). CDR3 length: 14 amino acids. Germline-derived CDR1 and CDR2 are MDHEN and SYDVKM. Deletions cut 8 bases from V and 4 bases from J, with 17 bases between. The CDR3 protein is CASRPGGAVYGYTF. The CDR3 DNA is TGTGCCAGCCGGCCGGGGGGCGCGGTCTATGGCTACACCTTC.

This clone occurred a few times. The chain combines TRBV6-6 with TRBJ2-6; D is unresolved. The germline gives CDR1 MNHNY, CDR2 SVGAGI (reference sequence). The CDR3 length is 14 residues. The ends were cut back, 5 bases at V and 1 base at J, with 6 bases in the middle. The DNA for the CDR3 is TGTGCCAGCAGTCCACTGTCTGGGGCCAACGTCCTGACTTTC. Protein: CASSPLSGANVLTF.

This clone was found a few times. The chain carries TRBV10-3 and TRBJ1-5; no definite D call. The CDR3 runs 14 residues. V was clipped by 7 bases and J by 1 base, with 11 bases between them. Germline lookup yields CDR1 ENHRY and CDR2 SYGVKD. CDR3 sequence reads: CAIKEPASNQPQHF. In DNA, the CDR3 is TGTGCCATCAAGGAACCTGCCAGCAATCAGCCCCAGCATTTT.

The chain has TRBV7-2 and TRBJ2-7, with 7 bases that match TRBD1. Germline values: CDR1 SGHTA, CDR2 FQGNSA. V shed 4 bases and J 6 bases; nucleotides not matched to a gene: 15. CDR3 size: 16 residues. The CDR3 nucleotides read TGTGCCAGCAGCTCTCAAGGGTACAGGGGTTCGACCGAGCAGTACTTC. Translating gives CASSSQGYRGSTEQYF.

A few counts support this clone. The chain couples TRBV18 to TRBJ1-2; 7 bases fit TRBD1. The CDR3 spans 15 residues. Unmatched junction bases numbered 12, after V lost 3 bases and J lost 8 bases. Germline lookup yields CDR1 KGHSH and CDR2 LQKENI. CDR3 DNA: TGTGCCAGCTCACCCAGCGGGACAGAAATCGGGGGCTACACCTTC. It codes for CASSPSGTEIGGYTF.